These 20 T cell receptor beta chains were sequenced from one sample in a study of cytomegalovirus exposure and HLA in healthy donors. The PCR ran on 60 Vbeta and 13 Jbeta primers. Repertoires were generated with immunoSEQ multiplex PCR, while TCRdb's copy carries only in-frame clones and drops some. The sample has 150,000 to 200,000 clones; approximately 80% are singletons. The sequencing input was PBMCs. Receptors originate from a woman between 25 and 40 years old in good health and CMV-seropositive.

J is TRBJ2-5 and V is TRBV5-1, with 7 bases identical to TRBD2. The CDR3 is made up of 15 amino acids. The germline CDR1 and CDR2 sequences are SGHRS and YFSETQ. V shed 3 bases, J shed 2 bases, and the junction held 7 bases outside the gene matches. This CDR3 is CASSSGGTVQETQYF. The CDR3 region has the DNA TGCGCCAGCAGCTCCGGGGGGACGGTACAAGAGACCCAGTACTTC.

The V call is TRBV23-1, the J call TRBJ2-7, with 9 positions matching TRBD1. TRBV23-1 is an ORF, and what it does is uncertain. The CDR3 totals 18 residues. J was trimmed by 2 bases and V by 8 bases; bases with no gene match: 19. The CDR3, as DNA: TGCGCCAGCGGGATCATCGTGAGCCCGGGACAGGGCCCCTACGAGCAGTACTTC. Residues: CASGIIVSPGQGPYEQYF.

This clone was seen only a few times. V gene TRBV27 combines with J gene TRBJ1-1; D remains ambiguous. CDR1 MNHEY and CDR2 SMNVEV come from the germline V gene (reference sequence). Trimming removed 4 bases from V and 3 bases from J, with 9 bases in between. CDR3 length: 13 residues. CDR3 DNA sequence: TGTGCCAGCAGTTCCCGATCGGACACTGAAGCTTTCTTT. It translates to CASSSRSDTEAFF.

This rearrangement joins TRBV5-1 to TRBJ2-1, with a tentative D call TRBD2 (6 bases). V was clipped by 4 bases and J by 5 bases, with 13 bases between them. Looked up from germline, CDR1 is SGHRS and CDR2 is YFSETQ. This CDR3 comprises 14 residues. The CDR3 DNA is TGCGCCAGCAGCCCGAGGTGGAGGGACAATGAGCAGTTCTTC. Amino acids: CASSPRWRDNEQFF.

This chain joins TRBV28 and TRBJ1-2; TRBD1 might be the D (5 bases). The CDR3 is 13 amino acids. V lost 10 bases, J lost 6 bases, and 18 bases lay in between. Germline V gene lookup returns CDR1 MDHEN and CDR2 SYDVKM. DNA of the CDR3: TGTGCCACCAACAGGCAGGGCTTCGATGGCTACACCTTC. Its translation: CATNRQGFDGYTF.

The chain employs TRBV7-9 and TRBJ2-7, with D possibly being TRBD1 (5 bases). V was trimmed by 5 bases and J by 0 bases, leaving 11 bases between them. The germline CDR1 and CDR2 sequences are SEHNR and FQNEAQ (reference sequence). The CDR3 is 14 amino acids. CDR3 coding DNA: TGTGCCAGCAGCCCCACGCAGGGCTCCTACGAGCAGTACTTC. This translates into CASSPTQGSYEQYF.

The V gene is TRBV7-2, the J gene TRBJ1-5; no firm D call. Between the trimmed V and J ends, which lost 4 bases and 9 bases, there was a span of 13 bases. The CDR3 sequence is 13 residues long. Germline assignment: CDR1 SGHTA and CDR2 FQGNSA. CDR3 nucleotides: TGTGCCAGCAGCTCCGGACTGGATCGGCCCCAGCATTTT. As protein: CASSSGLDRPQHF.

This clone was seen once. The rearrangement uses TRBV9 and TRBJ2-1, with TRBD2 as a possible D gene (5 bases). The CDR3 has 17 amino acids. Trimming took off 3 bases at V and 1 base at J, with 17 bases between the two ends. Per germline, CDR1 SGDLS and CDR2 YYNGEE. The CDR3 DNA reads as TGTGCCAGCAGCGCATCCATTAGGACGGGGTCCTACAATGAGCAGTTCTTC. Its translation is CASSASIRTGSYNEQFF.

The chain uses TRBV18 and TRBJ2-5; the D is unclear. CDR3 length equals 13 residues. Germline V CDR1 and CDR2: KGHSH, LQKENI. V lost 0 bases and J 5 bases, leaving 7 bases between the germline ends. CDR3 loop: CASSPPARETQYF. In DNA, the CDR3 is TGTGCCAGCTCACCACCGGCGCGGGAGACCCAGTACTTC.

With regard to this clone: The junction differs from germline at one of its ends, possibly a read error. CDR3 loop: CASSLADSKEQYF. The CDR3 DNA reads TGTGCTAGCAGCTTAGCGGACAGTAAGGAGCAGTACTTC. The chain couples TRBV7-7 to TRBJ2-7, with D tentatively TRBD1 or TRBD2 (6 bases each). The CDR3 length is 13 residues. Germline V gene lookup returns CDR1 SSHAT and CDR2 FNYEAQ (reference sequence).

The chain employs TRBV28 and TRBJ1-1; D may be TRBD1 (6 bases). The germline CDR1 and CDR2 sequences are MDHEN and SYDVKM. Trimming removed 6 bases at V and 11 bases at J, with 16 bases between. The CDR3 totals 12 residues. The CDR3 reads CASSADRRLAFF. For the CDR3, the DNA is TGTGCCAGCAGCGCTGACAGGCGGCTTGCTTTCTTT.

This clone was observed a few times. This rearrangement joins TRBV4-2 to TRBJ1-5; maybe TRBD1 (5 bases). This CDR3 spans 17 amino acids. In germline, CDR1 is LGHNA, CDR2 YNFKEQ. Trimming pared 0 bases from V and 0 bases from J, leaving 12 bases between. CDR3 nucleotide sequence: TGTGCCAGCAGCCAAGAGCTGGGGGGTTTTAGCAATCAGCCCCAGCATTTT. This gives the protein CASSQELGGFSNQPQHF.

This CDR3 is CAIRDSPYEQYF. CDR3 sequence (DNA): TGTGCCATCCGGGACTCGCCCTACGAGCAGTACTTC. The V and J genes are TRBV10-3 and TRBJ2-7; tentatively, D is TRBD2 (6 bases). This CDR3 is built from 12 residues. Per the germline V gene, CDR1 is ENHRY and CDR2 is SYGVKD. V lost 8 bases to trimming and J lost 2 bases, with 10 bases between them.

The chain joins TRBV19 to TRBJ2-5; 11 bases are shared with TRBD2. The CDR3 runs to 15 residues. Unmatched junction bases numbered 5, after V lost 4 bases and J lost 4 bases. From germline, CDR1 is LNHDA and CDR2 SQIVND (reference sequence). CDR3 in amino acids: CASSSLAGGLETQYF. CDR3 nucleotide sequence: TGTGCCAGTAGTAGCCTAGCGGGAGGTTTAGAGACCCAGTACTTC. Full variable domain (missing parts from reference TRBV19 and TRBJ2-5): DGGITQSPKYLFRKEGQNVTLSCEQNLNHDAMYWYRQDPGQGLRLIYYSQIVNDFQKGDIAEGYSVSREKKESFPLTVTSAQKNPTAFYLCASSSLAGGLETQYFGPGTRLLVL.

The rearrangement joins TRBV6-5 to TRBJ1-3; no clear D. The CDR3 consists of 15 residues. Germline V gene data show CDR1 as MNHEY and CDR2 as SVGAGI. The ends were cut back, 5 bases at V and 0 bases at J, with 11 bases in the middle. The CDR3: CASSTDWSSGNTIYF. DNA for the CDR3: TGTGCCAGCAGTACGGACTGGAGCTCTGGAAACACCATATATTTT.

The CDR3 DNA reads as TGTGCCAGCAGCCCCCAAGGGGGCGGCAAAAACATTCAGTACTTC. This translates into CASSPQGGGKNIQYF. The rearrangement links TRBV7-9 to TRBJ2-4, with TRBD1 identical over 7 bases. There are 15 residues in the CDR3. Per germline, CDR1 SEHNR and CDR2 FQNEAQ (reference sequence). J was trimmed by 3 bases and V by 5 bases; bases with no gene match: 7.

This clone was recorded a few times. V usage is TRBV4-3 and J usage is TRBJ1-1; 8 bases are a match to TRBD1. Germline lookup yields CDR1 LGHNA and CDR2 YSLEER. V lost 5 bases to trimming and J lost 0 bases; unmatched junction nucleotides: 2. The CDR3 has 14 amino acids. The CDR3 sequence is CASSVDRVNTEAFF. The CDR3 DNA reads as TGCGCCAGCAGCGTGGACAGGGTGAACACTGAAGCTTTCTTT.

In its sample, this clone was seen a few times. The chain links TRBV6-5 to TRBJ1-2, with 9 bases identical to TRBD1. The CDR3 has 15 residues. Trimming took 0 bases from V and 6 from J; bases not matched to a gene: 5. CDR1 is MNHEY and CDR2 is SVGAGI in the germline V gene. The chain's CDR3 is CASSYSSGTGNGYTF. As DNA, the CDR3 is TGTGCCAGCAGTTACTCGAGTGGGACAGGGAATGGCTACACCTTC.

This chain links TRBV6-5 with TRBJ2-7; 9 bases align to TRBD1. CDR1 is MNHEY and CDR2 is SVGAGI in the germline V gene. The V and J ends lost 5 bases and 2 bases, in that order; junction bases with no gene match: 7. CDR3 length: 15 amino acids. CDR3 sequence: CASSRGQGGAYEQYF. CDR3 DNA: TGTGCCAGCAGTCGGGGACAGGGAGGCGCCTACGAGCAGTACTTC.

The rearrangement links TRBV7-8 to TRBJ2-1, with a weak D call TRBD1 (6 bases). The CDR3 is 15 amino acids. Germline CDR1 reads SGHVS; CDR2 reads FQNEAQ. V dropped 2 bases and J dropped 5 bases, with 13 bases sitting between them. The CDR3 loop reads CASSLRAGANNEQFF. The CDR3 DNA follows: TGTGCCAGCAGCTTACGTGCAGGGGCTAACAATGAGCAGTTCTTC.